The following is a TCR beta chain sequence with its context. The data were obtained in a study of blood T cells in healthy people across ages. The CDR3 length is 14 residues. Trimming stripped 7 bases from V and 2 bases from J, with 15 bases between. Primers used in a second PCR of about 6 to 11 cycles were a sample-barcoded 5' primer and a J-beta primer mix. Researchers report that a template-switch adaptor with 12 random nucleotides tagged each cDNA molecule. TCRdb redid the calling of the 5' RACE reads with MiXCR, one entry per CDR3 protein. The sample contains about 1.8 million distinct CDR3 sequences, approximately 50% of which appear only once.

The sequence was collected from a middle-aged woman in good health. The sample was blood. The rearrangement links TRBV12-3 or TRBV12-4 to TRBJ2-7; D is ambiguous. CDR3 protein: CASTHPLVPYEQYF. DNA for the CDR3: TGTGCCAGCACCCATCCTCTAGTTCCCTACGAGCAGTACTTC.